Below are 8 T cell receptor beta chains sequenced from a single sample in a study of blood T cell repertoires in COVID-19. TCRdb keeps only in-frame clones here, not all; method: immunoSEQ multiplex PCR. This table holds some 190,000 clones, roughly 85% found once. Sequencing was performed on peripheral blood. These receptors came from a woman aged 80 or over with acute or convalescent COVID-19.

This clone was seen a few times. This chain links TRBV29-1 with TRBJ1-1, with 7 bases that match TRBD1. V trimming: 6 bases; J trimming: 6 bases; junction bases outside the gene matches: 7. Per the germline V gene, CDR1 is SQVTM and CDR2 is ANQGSEA. The CDR3 length is 12 residues. The CDR3 protein is CSVMTGYSEAFF. The DNA for the CDR3 is TGCAGCGTCATGACAGGGTATTCTGAAGCTTTCTTT.

The V gene is TRBV10-1, the J gene TRBJ2-3; 14 bases are a match to TRBD2. The germline V gene has CDR1 WNHNN and CDR2 SYGVQD (reference sequence). CDR3 length equals 16 residues. J was trimmed by 8 bases and V by 5 bases; bases with no gene match: 9. The CDR3 loop is CASSIPGLAGEGTQYF. As DNA, the CDR3 is TGCGCCAGCAGTATACCGGGACTAGCGGGAGAGGGTACGCAGTATTTT.

The chain employs TRBV27 and TRBJ2-3; 12 bases line up with TRBD2. The length of the CDR3 is 15 residues. Germline values: CDR1 MNHEY, CDR2 SMNVEV (reference sequence). V dropped 2 bases and J dropped 6; count of bases not matched to a gene: 3. CDR3 nucleotide sequence: TGTGCCAGCAGTTTAGGACTAGCGGGACGGGATACGCAGTATTTT. It yields the protein CASSLGLAGRDTQYF.

The chain joins TRBV7-2 to TRBJ2-2, with 11 bases that match TRBD2. Germline values: CDR1 SGHTA, CDR2 FQGNSA. CDR3 length: 16 amino acids. Losses at the gene ends were 4 bases for V and 2 bases for J; bases not matched to a gene: 3. CDR3 sequence (DNA): TGTGCCAGCAGCTCGGGACTAGCGGTCAACACCGGGGAGCTGTTTTTT. Translated: CASSSGLAVNTGELFF.

This sequence joins TRBV3-1 (or the pseudogene TRBV3-2) and TRBJ1-1; a possible D gene is TRBD1 (5 bases). The CDR3 length is 14 residues. CDR1 is LGHDT and CDR2 is YNNKEL in the germline V gene (reference sequence). Trimming shortened V by 7 bases and J by 2 bases, and 14 bases separated the two germline ends. As DNA, the CDR3 is TGTGCCAGCAACGGGGGTTTGGGTAACACTGAAGCTTTCTTT. It is translated as CASNGGLGNTEAFF.

The rearrangement uses TRBV30 and TRBJ1-5; D gene unclear. V lost 5 bases and J 4 bases, leaving 9 bases between the germline ends. The CDR3 runs 12 residues. Germline-derived CDR1 and CDR2 are GTSNPN and SVGIG (reference sequence). CDR3 DNA sequence: TGTGCCTGGGCGGGAAGTAATCAGCCCCAGCATTTT. It is translated as CAWAGSNQPQHF.

This chain joins TRBV19 and TRBJ1-2, with 7 bases matching TRBD1. J lost 4 bases, V lost 6 bases, and 8 bases had no gene match. The CDR3 has 14 residues. The germline gives CDR1 LNHDA, CDR2 SQIVND (reference sequence). DNA for the CDR3: TGTGCCAGTAGCAACAGGGACAGCGGCTATGGCTACACCTTC. Translating it yields CASSNRDSGYGYTF. The entire variable domain, with the rest obtained from reference TRBV19 and TRBJ1-2, is as follows: DGGITQSPKYLFRKEGQNVTLSCEQNLNHDAMYWYRQDPGQGLRLIYYSQIVNDFQKGDIAEGYSVSREKKESFPLTVTSAQKNPTAFYLCASSNRDSGYGYTFGSGTRLTVV.

The chain joins TRBV7-9 to TRBJ2-2; possibly TRBD1 for D (5 bases). The germline gives CDR1 SEHNR, CDR2 FQNEAQ (reference sequence). This CDR3 region has 15 residues. V gave up 1 base and J gave up 2 bases, with 8 bases separating them. CDR3 DNA sequence: TGTGCCAGCAGCTTAGTCAGGGCAAACACCGGGGAGCTGTTTTTT. Its protein product is CASSLVRANTGELFF.